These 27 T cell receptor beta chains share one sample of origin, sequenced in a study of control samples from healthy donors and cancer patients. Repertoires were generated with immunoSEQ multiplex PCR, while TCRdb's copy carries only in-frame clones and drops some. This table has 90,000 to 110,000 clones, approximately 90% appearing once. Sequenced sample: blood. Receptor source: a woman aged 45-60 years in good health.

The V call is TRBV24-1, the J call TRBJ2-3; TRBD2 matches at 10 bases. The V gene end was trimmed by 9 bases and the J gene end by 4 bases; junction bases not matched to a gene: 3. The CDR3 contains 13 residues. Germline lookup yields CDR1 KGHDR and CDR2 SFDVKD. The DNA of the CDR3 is TGTGCCACCGGGACTAGCGCTGCAGATACGCAGTATTTT. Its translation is CATGTSAADTQYF.

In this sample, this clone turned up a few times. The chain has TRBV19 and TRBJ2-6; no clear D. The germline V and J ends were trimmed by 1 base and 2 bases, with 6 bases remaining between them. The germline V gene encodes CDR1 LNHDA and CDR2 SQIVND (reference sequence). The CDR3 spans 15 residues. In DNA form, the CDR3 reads TGTGCCAGTAGTATAGGGCGGACTGGGGCCAACGTCCTGACTTTC. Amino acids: CASSIGRTGANVLTF.

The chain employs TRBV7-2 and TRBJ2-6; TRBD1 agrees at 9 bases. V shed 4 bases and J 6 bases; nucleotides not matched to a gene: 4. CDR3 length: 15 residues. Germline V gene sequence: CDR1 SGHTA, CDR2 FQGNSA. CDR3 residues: CASSSRDRAANVLTF. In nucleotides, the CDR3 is TGTGCCAGCAGCTCCCGGGACAGGGCGGCCAACGTCCTGACTTTC. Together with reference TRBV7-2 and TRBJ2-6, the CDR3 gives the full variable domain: GAGVSQSPSNKVTEKGKDVELRCDPISGHTALYWYRQSLGQGLEFLIYFQGNSAPDKSGLPSDRFSAERTGGSVSTLTIQRTQQEDSAVYLCASSSRDRAANVLTFGAGSRLTVL.

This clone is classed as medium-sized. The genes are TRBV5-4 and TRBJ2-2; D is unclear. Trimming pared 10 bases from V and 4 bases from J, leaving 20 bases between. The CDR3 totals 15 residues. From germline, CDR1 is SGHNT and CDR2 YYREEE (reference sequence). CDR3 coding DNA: TGTGCCGCGGTGAGTTCGTCGTCGAGCACCGGGGAGCTGTTTTTT. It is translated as CAAVSSSSSTGELFF.

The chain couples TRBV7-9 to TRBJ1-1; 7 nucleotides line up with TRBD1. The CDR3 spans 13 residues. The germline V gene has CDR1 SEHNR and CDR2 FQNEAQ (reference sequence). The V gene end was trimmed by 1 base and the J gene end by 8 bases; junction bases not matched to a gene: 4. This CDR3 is CASSLGGTAEAFF. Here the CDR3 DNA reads TGTGCCAGCAGCTTAGGGGGGACAGCCGAAGCTTTCTTT.

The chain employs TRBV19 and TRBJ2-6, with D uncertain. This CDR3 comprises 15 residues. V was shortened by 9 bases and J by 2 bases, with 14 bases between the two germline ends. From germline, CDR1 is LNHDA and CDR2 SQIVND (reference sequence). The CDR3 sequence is CASPLRNAGANVLTF. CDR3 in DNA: TGTGCCAGCCCCCTCCGGAATGCTGGGGCCAACGTCCTGACTTTC.

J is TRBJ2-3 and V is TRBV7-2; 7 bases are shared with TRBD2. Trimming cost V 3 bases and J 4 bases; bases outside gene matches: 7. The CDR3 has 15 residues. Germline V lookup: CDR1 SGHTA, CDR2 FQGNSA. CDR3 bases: TGTGCCAGCAGCTTTTACGGGGGGATCGCAGATACGCAGTATTTT. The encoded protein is CASSFYGGIADTQYF.

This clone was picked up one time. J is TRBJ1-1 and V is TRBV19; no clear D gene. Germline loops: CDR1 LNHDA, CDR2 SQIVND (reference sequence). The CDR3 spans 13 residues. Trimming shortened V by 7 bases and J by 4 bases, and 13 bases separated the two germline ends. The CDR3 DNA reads TGTGCCAGTACCACTCGGACGGGCACTGAAGCTTTCTTT. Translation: CASTTRTGTEAFF. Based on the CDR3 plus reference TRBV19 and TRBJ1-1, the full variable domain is DGGITQSPKYLFRKEGQNVTLSCEQNLNHDAMYWYRQDPGQGLRLIYYSQIVNDFQKGDIAEGYSVSREKKESFPLTVTSAQKNPTAFYLCASTTRTGTEAFFGQGTRLTVV.

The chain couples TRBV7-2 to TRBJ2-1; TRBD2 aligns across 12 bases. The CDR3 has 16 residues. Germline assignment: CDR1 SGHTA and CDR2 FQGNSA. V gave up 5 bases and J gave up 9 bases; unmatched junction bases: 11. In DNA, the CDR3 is TGTGCCAGCAGCGGTCTTCTGACTAGCGGGAGTAGTGAGCAGTTCTTC. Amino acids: CASSGLLTSGSSEQFF.

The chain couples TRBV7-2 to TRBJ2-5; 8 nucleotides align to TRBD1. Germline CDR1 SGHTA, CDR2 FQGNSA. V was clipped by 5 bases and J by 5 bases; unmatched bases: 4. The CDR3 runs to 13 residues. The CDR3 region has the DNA TGTGCCAGCAGCGTGGGACAGGTGGAGACCCAGTACTTC. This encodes CASSVGQVETQYF.

In nucleotides, the CDR3 is TGTGCCAGCAGTTACCGGGGTGGGATGAACTATGGCTACACCTTC. Protein product: CASSYRGGMNYGYTF. The J gene is TRBJ1-2, the V gene TRBV6-5; D gene ambiguous. The CDR3 has 15 amino acids. Trimming left V 2 bases short and J 2 bases short, with 12 bases between. Germline loops: CDR1 MNHEY, CDR2 SVGAGI.

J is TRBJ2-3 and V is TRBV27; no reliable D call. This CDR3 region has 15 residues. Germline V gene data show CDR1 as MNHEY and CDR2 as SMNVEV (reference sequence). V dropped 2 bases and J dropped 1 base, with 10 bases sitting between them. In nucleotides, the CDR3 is TGTGCCAGCAGTTTAAAGGGCTCTCGCACAGATACGCAGTATTTT. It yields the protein CASSLKGSRTDTQYF.

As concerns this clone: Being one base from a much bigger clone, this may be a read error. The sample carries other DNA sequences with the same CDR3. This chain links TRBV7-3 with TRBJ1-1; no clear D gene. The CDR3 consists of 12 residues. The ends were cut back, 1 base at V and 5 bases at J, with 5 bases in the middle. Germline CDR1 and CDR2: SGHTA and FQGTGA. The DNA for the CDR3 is TGTGCCAGCAGCTTAATGGGGACTGAAGCTTTCTTT. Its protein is CASSLMGTEAFF.

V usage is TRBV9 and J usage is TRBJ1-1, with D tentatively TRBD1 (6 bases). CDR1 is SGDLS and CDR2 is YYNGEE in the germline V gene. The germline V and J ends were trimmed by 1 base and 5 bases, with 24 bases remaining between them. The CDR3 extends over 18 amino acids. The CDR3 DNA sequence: TGTGCCAGCAGCGTACGCGCAGGGGCATGGGCAGCTGATACTGAAGCTTTCTTT. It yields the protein CASSVRAGAWAADTEAFF.

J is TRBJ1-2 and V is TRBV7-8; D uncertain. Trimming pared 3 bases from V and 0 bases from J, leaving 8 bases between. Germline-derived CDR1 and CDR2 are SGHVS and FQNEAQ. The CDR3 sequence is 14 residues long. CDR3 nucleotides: TGTGCCAGCAGCTTGACACCTTCTAACTATGGCTACACCTTC. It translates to CASSLTPSNYGYTF.

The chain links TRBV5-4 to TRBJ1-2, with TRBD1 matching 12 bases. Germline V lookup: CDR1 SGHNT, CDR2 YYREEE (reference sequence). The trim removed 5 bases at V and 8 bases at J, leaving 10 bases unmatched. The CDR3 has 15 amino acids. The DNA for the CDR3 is TGTGCCAGCAGTTGGGACAGGGGGCCCACGACGGGCTACACCTTC. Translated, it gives CASSWDRGPTTGYTF.

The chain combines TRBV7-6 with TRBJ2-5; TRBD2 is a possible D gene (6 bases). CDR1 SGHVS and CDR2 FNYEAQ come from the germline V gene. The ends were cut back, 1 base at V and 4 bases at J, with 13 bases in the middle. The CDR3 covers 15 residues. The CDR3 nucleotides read TGTGCCAGCAGCTTAGGCGGCGGGGCGGGAGAGACCCAGTACTTC. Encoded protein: CASSLGGGAGETQYF.

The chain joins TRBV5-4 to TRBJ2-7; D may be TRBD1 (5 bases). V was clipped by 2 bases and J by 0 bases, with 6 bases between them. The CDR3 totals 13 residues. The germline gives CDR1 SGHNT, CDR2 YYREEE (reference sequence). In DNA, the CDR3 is TGTGCCAGCAGCTTTGACAGCTCCTACGAGCAGTACTTC. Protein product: CASSFDSSYEQYF.

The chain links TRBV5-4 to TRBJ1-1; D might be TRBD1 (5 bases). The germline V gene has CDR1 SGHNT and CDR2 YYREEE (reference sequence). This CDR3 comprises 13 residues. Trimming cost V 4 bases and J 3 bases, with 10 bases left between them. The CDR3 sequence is CASSTARDTEAFF. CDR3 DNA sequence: TGTGCCAGCAGCACCGCCAGGGACACTGAAGCTTTCTTT.

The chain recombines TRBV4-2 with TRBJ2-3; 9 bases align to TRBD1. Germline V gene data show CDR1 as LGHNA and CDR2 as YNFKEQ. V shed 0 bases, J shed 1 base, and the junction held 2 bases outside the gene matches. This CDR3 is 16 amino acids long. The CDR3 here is CASSQEDRGGTDTQYF. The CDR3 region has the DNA TGTGCCAGCAGCCAAGAGGACAGGGGAGGCACAGATACGCAGTATTTT.

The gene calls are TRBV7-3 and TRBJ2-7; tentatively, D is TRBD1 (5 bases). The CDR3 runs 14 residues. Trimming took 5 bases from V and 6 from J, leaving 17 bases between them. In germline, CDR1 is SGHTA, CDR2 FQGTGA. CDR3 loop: CASSPNTDRGEQYF. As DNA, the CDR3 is TGTGCCAGCAGCCCCAACACCGACAGAGGCGAGCAGTACTTC.

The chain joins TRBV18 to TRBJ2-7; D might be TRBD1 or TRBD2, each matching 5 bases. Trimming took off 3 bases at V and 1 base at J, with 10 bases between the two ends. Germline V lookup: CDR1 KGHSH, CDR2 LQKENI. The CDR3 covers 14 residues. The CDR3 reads CASSPGVGSYEQYV. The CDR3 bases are TGTGCCAGCTCACCGGGGGTAGGATCCTACGAGCAGTACGTC.

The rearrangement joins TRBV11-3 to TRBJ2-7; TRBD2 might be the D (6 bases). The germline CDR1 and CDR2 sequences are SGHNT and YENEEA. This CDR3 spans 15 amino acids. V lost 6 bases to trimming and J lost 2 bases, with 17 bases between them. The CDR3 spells CASRGGADLTYEQYV. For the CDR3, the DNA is TGTGCCAGCAGGGGGGGAGCCGACCTCACCTACGAGCAGTACGTC.

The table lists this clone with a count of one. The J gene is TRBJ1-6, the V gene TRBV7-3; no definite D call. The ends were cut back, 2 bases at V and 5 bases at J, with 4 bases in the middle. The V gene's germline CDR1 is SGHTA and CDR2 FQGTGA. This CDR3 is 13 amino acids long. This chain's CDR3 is CASSLSHNSPLHF. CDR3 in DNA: TGTGCCAGCAGCTTATCGCATAATTCACCCCTCCACTTT.

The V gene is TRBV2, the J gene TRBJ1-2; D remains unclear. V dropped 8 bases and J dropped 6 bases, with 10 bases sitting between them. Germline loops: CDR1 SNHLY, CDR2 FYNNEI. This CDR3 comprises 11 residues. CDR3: CASPSGDGYTF. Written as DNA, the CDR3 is TGTGCCAGCCCCTCCGGGGATGGCTACACCTTC.

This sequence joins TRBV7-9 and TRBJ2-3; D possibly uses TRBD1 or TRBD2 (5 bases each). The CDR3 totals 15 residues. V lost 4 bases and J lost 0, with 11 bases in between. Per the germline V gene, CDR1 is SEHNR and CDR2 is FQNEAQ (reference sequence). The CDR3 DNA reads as TGTGCCAGCAGCTCTTGGGGGTCGAGCACAGATACGCAGTATTTT. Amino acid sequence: CASSSWGSSTDTQYF.

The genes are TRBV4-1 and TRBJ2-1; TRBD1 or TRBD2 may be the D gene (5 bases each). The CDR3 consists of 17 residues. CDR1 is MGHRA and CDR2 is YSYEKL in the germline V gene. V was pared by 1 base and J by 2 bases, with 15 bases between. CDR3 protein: CASSQGGKGTPYNEQFF. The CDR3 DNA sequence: TGCGCCAGCAGCCAAGGGGGGAAGGGTACCCCCTACAATGAGCAGTTCTTC.